This record concerns one TCR beta chain sequence. The antigen it recognizes is unknown. Base quality data are lacking; no much larger clone is found one base away. The sample originates from a study of shared clonotypes between healthy human individuals (dated by TCRdb to about 2020). For the wider study: The cohort comprised a couple of women and a few men aged 18 to 49 years. To estimate repertoire size and how much clonotypes are shared between individuals, the study performed deep sequencing of blood TCR repertoires from roughly five healthy adults. For each donor, CD4 naive and CD4 memory were each given three plates, CD8 naive was given two plates, and CD8 memory was given one plate. Per donor, leukapheresis produced somewhere between about 0.9 and 10 billion PBMCs. To increase sequencing depth and limit assay-specific biases, different laboratories used diverse techniques to prepare libraries and sequence TCR repertoires. Results and caveats for the whole study, not just this receptor: Sharing across four donors was observed for roughly 5.4% of naive CD4, around 3.5% of naive CD8, 2% to 2.5% of memory CD4, and roughly 0.4% of memory CD8 clonotypes. Compared with non-shared clonotypes, clonotypes shared by all four sorted-subset donors had higher generation probabilities. Naive subsets generally had larger estimated clonotype richness than memory subsets did. Because the study included only a small number of donors, the genetic and exposure-history diversity represented was limited. Even with the large sequencing depth, rarefaction of the sorted-subset datasets indicated that sequencing was incomplete. Pairwise subsampling led to the expectation that sequencing depth would affect the degree of clonotype sharing among donors. Sampling was restricted to blood, and TCR repertoires in tissue are likely to differ from TCR repertoires in blood.

The V end loses 2 bases and the J end loses 3 bases, and a stretch of 22 bases separates them. The germline V gene provides CDR1 SGDLS and CDR2 YYNGEE. The CDR3, cysteine through phenylalanine, is 18 amino acids long. Of all the DNA, just the CDR3 is kept, 54 bases in frame from base 1. Healthy HIV-negative adults with no recently reported acute infections or vaccinations were included as donors. Every donor was a Caucasian adult residing in Nashville, Tennessee, USA. CD4+ T cells were enriched by magnetic negative selection, after which naive cells were positively selected on CD45RA and the negative fraction was taken as the memory subset. After blood collection by leukapheresis, PBMCs were isolated using Ficoll-Histopaque density gradient centrifugation and then cryopreserved in the vapor phase of liquid nitrogen. Analytical flow cytometry was used to check the purity and quantity of each magnetically sorted T cell population. Genomic DNA was isolated from each sorted fraction and quantified by UV absorbance on a Nanodrop 2000c.

Using the deep immunoSEQ assay, TCR CDR3 regions were amplified from genomic DNA by multiplex PCR. For each cell subset, the extracted genomic DNA was distributed evenly across all wells of several immunoSEQ 96-well plates, and each plate served as one replicate. Each replicate PCR for sorted subsets received around 200 ng genomic DNA, equal to 28,000 or so T cell genomes. Purified libraries were quantified with a Qubit 3.0 fluorometer, sized on a Bioanalyzer 2100, and re-quantified with the KAPA Library Quantification kit. Every immunoSEQ 96-well plate was sequenced on a dedicated single-read 150-cycle Illumina NextSeq 550 flow cell. The published analysis was carried out like this. Because the immunoSEQ output included only junctional sequences and no quality scores, the filtering could not be the same as the filtering used for full-length reads. Sequences were annotated with PyIR, a Python wrapper for IgBLAST v1.9, and V/J genes and CDR3 were assigned using IMGT germline references. Reads were filtered out if the reads had weak V/J assignments (E-value above 1e-6), no CDR3, stop codons, out-of-frame junctions, or ambiguous translated residues. V3J clonotypes were defined as sequences sharing the same inferred V gene, J gene, and CDR3 amino acid sequence. To compute the percentage overlap between repertoires, the number of shared unique clonotypes was divided by the size of the smaller repertoire. Richness of each repertoire was evaluated using RTK rarefaction, the Chao1 estimator, and Recon v2.1 estimates of unobserved clonotypes. Generation probabilities for all TCRbeta clonotypes obtained by the gDNA method from a handful of donors were computed using OLGA. TCRdb mirrors the immuneACCESS table, restricted to in-frame sequences. Some clones are absent from its copies; in checked studies, under half trace to an unresolved V gene, and the reason for the others is unknown. V, J and clone size reflect that table, while D and trimming were determined from the DNA. This sample holds about 1,500,000 clones; about 96% were observed only once. Approximately 1.1% of the sample comes from the top ten.

This sequence originates from a man aged 25 to 40 in good health. The specimen sequenced was naive CD4+ T cells sorted from blood. This specimen's cell subset or site label, per the study, means: CD45RA+ positively selected. The chain joins TRBV9 to TRBJ2-3; possibly the D gene is TRBD2, per 6 matching bases. The bases read TGTGCCAGCAGCGTTTCCCCCATCAGCGGGTCAAGGACAGATACGCAGTATTTT. Its coded protein is CASSVSPISGSRTDTQYF.